This passage covers 2 T cell receptor beta chains from one sample sequenced in a study of blood T cell repertoires in COVID-19. Here immunoSEQ multiplex PCR was the method, and the copy in TCRdb shows in-frame clones only, minus some. The sample lists some 330,000 clones; roughly 86% were seen once. Sequencing input: PBMCs or T cells enriched from blood (not recorded which). These receptors were collected from a man aged 40-49 years in a cohort exposed to, infected with or recovered from COVID-19 (not recorded which).

This chain connects TRBV29-1 to TRBJ1-2, with D maybe TRBD1 (5 bases). Germline loops: CDR1 SQVTM, CDR2 ANQGSEA. V gave up 4 bases and J gave up 8 bases, with 17 bases separating them. This CDR3 has 13 residues. This chain's CDR3 is CSVGTKGISGYTF. The CDR3 bases are TGCAGCGTTGGAACCAAGGGGATTAGCGGCTACACCTTC.

This clone was seen a handful of times. V gene TRBV5-4 combines with J gene TRBJ2-5; D ambiguous. Deletions cut 2 bases from V and 5 bases from J, with 4 bases between. CDR1 is SGHNT and CDR2 is YYREEE in the germline V gene (reference sequence). The CDR3 is 11 amino acids. In DNA form, the CDR3 reads TGTGCCAGCAGCTTTCAGGAGACCCAGTACTTC. Translated, it gives CASSFQETQYF.